This entry is about one TCR beta chain. This clone was counted a few times. There is no known antigen for this receptor. Base qualities were left out, and no much larger clone turns up one base away. In total, 600 or so healthy bone marrow donors made up the cohort. Cohort members were all nominally healthy when sampled, although unrecorded immune exposures were likely present. The donor tested CMV seropositive, placing the donor among the approximately 310 seropositive members of the cohort. A peripheral blood sample was provided by each donor, and peripheral blood mononuclear cells were used for TCR beta sequencing. The Qiagen DNeasy Blood Extraction Kit was used to extract genomic DNA from the blood cell samples. Library generation was performed with the immunoSEQ multiplex PCR assay. For the multiplex PCR, a mixture combining 60 forward primers for TCR Vbeta segments and 13 reverse primers for TCR Jbeta segments was used. The CDR3 region of rearranged TCR beta genes was amplified from genomic DNA by a multiplex PCR assay. Amplified TCR beta libraries were sequenced as 87-base-pair reads on the Illumina HiSeq System. The original pipeline was this. In a later analysis, tens of millions of unique TCR beta chains were counted across the 500 to 850 repertoires, and approximately 11 million of these chains were shared by at least two donors. Raw reads were error-corrected and collapsed into unique sequences by a nearest-neighbor algorithm in which closely related sequences were merged to remove PCR and sequencing errors. To assign V, D and J gene segments, CDR3 sequences were aligned to IMGT reference sequences. Each retained sequence needed at least a six-nucleotide match to both a V gene segment and a J gene segment. A rearrangement counted as productive if the CDR3 had no stop codons and remained in frame with V and J, and every other rearrangement counted as non-productive. CDR3 was defined by IMGT convention, running from the second conserved V-encoded cysteine to the conserved J-encoded phenylalanine. The earlier analysis of roughly 590 of the donors excluded any sequence lacking an unambiguous match to a single V gene segment. In an earlier analysis of 500 to 750 of the donors, V segments were called functional above 56.7% productive rearrangements and were called segregating when the between-donor standard deviation exceeded 5%. To diagnose cytomegalovirus status from the catalog of TCR beta chain sequences, a statistical classification framework was built. In a later analysis, TCR nucleotide sequences were compared against IMGT/GENE-DB human TR gene sequences so that V and J genes could be assigned. A later analysis assigned CDR3 sequences and most-parsimonious VDJ recombination scenarios with the TCRdist pipeline. A later analysis defined each TCR beta chain by its CDR3 amino acid sequence plus V-gene family, and excluded reads lacking a unique V-gene family. As a way to deal with suspected cross-contamination and a sequencing artifact, a later analysis dropped approximately 590 nucleotide sequences that were highly shared and had low generation probability. For each public chain, a later analysis derived a clonal expansion index from normalized ranks of inferred template counts within each repertoire. A later analysis computed generation probabilities with a VDJ recombination model fitted to out-of-frame rearrangements, and checked the results against IGoR. In a later analysis, hypergeometric tests were used to score TCR-TCR, TCR-HLA and TCR-CMV co-occurrence, with a repertoire-size bias correction applied to TCR pairs. To estimate false discovery rates, a later analysis permuted the HLA or CMV assignments 20 times. In a later analysis, co-occurring TCRs were grouped using DBSCAN, and TCRdist sequence similarity was added for clustering within HLA-allele-positive subsets. For co-occurrence clustering, repertoires with fewer than 30,000 or more than 120,000 public chains were excluded, along with five repertoires with anomalous nucleotide sharing. Here the immuneACCESS table is served through TCRdb, limited to in-frame sequences with V and J called. Missing clones are a known gap in these copies; in checked studies unresolved V genes cover under half, and the rest lacks a known reason. V, J and clone size were drawn from that table, and D and trimming were deduced from the DNA. In all, the sample holds roughly 93,000 clones, and about four fifths of those were seen once. The ten largest account for around 9.9% of the sample.

The CDR3 has 15 amino acids, counting the end cysteine and phenylalanine. Left in the record is the CDR3 DNA by itself, 45 bases read in frame from the first base. The germline V gene supplies CDR1 MNHEY and CDR2 SVGAGI. After removal of 6 bases from V and 4 bases from J, the junction retains 7 bases not matched to a gene. These data originate in a study of cytomegalovirus exposure and HLA in healthy donors (dated 2017 in TCRdb). A note on the overall study: An earlier analysis of about 560 of the donors reported 250 to 350 Gb of sequence data and 117 million unique TCR beta sequences obtained from about 179 million T cells. Alongside the repertoire data, information on donor age, sex, ethnicity and CMV serostatus was compiled. Along with the approximately 600-subject first cohort, a separate validation cohort of roughly 110 different subjects was used. An early release covering roughly 600 HLA-typed donors comprised 250 to 350 gigabases of sequencing data and around 85 million unique TCR sequences. The study aimed to test whether signatures of past pathogen exposure could be identified by cataloging public T cell receptors. To predict cytomegalovirus infection status, the study brought together high-throughput TCR immunosequencing, statistical association of individual TCRs with disease status, and machine learning. To decide whether each TCR beta V gene segment behaved as functional or pseudogenic, an earlier analysis of several hundred of the donors relied on high-throughput TCR beta sequencing. Across some 400 genotyped donors of the cohort, an average of about 250,000 unique TCR beta nucleotide sequences per donor were sequenced, and approximately 19% of those sequences were non-productive. Every discovery cohort repertoire had been produced on one sequencing platform. A later analysis re-examined previously published TCR beta repertoires from more than 650 donors and added high-resolution HLA genotyping to investigate patterns of TCR occurrence. Typing coverage differed by locus: A, B, C, DRB1 and DQB1 were typed in about 629-640 donors, DQA1 in about 500, DPA1 in 600 to 610, and DPB1 in roughly 470. A later genetic analysis used genome-wide SNP genotypes for about 60% of the roughly 700 donors, treating that subset as a discovery cohort. The later analysis used no new phenotypic data to find candidate immune exposures, relying instead on TCR beta sequences and their occurrence across donors. Class I and class II HLA loci were covered by the typing at four-digit resolution. A few DR-DQ haplotypes were treated as single units for association and clustering because of strong linkage in the cohort. Of the approximately 400 genotyped donors, approximately 83% fell in the genetic ancestry cluster associated with self-reported Caucasian donors. The study profiled the T cell repertoires of fewer than 850 subjects by immunosequencing and related them to cytomegalovirus serostatus. General findings and caveats noted by the study authors: Sequencing depth was assumed to be roughly uniform across donors in the presence/absence analyses, though that assumption may not hold. A later analysis associated 15,000 or so TCR beta sequences with specific HLA alleles at a false discovery rate of 0.05. The cohort was sequenced for TCR beta chains only, and without alpha or paired-chain data the features that could be detected were limited. The 87-base-pair reads could not distinguish some IMGT-functional V segments, including TRBV6-2 and TRBV6-3, so those segments were excluded. According to a later analysis, TCR association rates differed among HLA loci, with DRB1 alleles showing the most associated TCRs and HLA-C alleles showing the fewest. In both the original and validation cohorts, the classifier was reported to diagnose cytomegalovirus status with high specificity and sensitivity. A further reported finding was that TCR beta sequences accurately predicted the HLA-A and HLA-B alleles for most subjects in the first cohort. HLA typing was unavailable for some donors at each locus, so association tests used only the typed subset. Correlated functional status among segregating V segments might be attributable to linkage disequilibrium, but an unknown experimental factor could not be ruled out. In a later analysis, several top co-occurrence clusters were reported to appear linked to parvovirus B19, influenza, CMV and Epstein-Barr virus. Most TCR sequences were seen in very few donors, while some public TCRs were found in many individuals. In an earlier analysis of approximately 590 of the donors, most TCR beta V segments appeared in productive rearrangements about 87% or about 30% of the time, broadly matching IMGT annotations. A group of highly shared sequence variants was considered likely to be a technical artifact of the sequencing pipeline. Most CMV-associated TCR beta chains appeared to be HLA-restricted in a later analysis, and the HLA associations seemed to be driven largely by CMV exposure. In vitro tests confirmed that a few of the cytomegalovirus-associated TCR beta chains recognize cytomegalovirus antigens. Strong co-occurrence of HLA alleles, especially DR and DQ, made assigning TCR associations to individual alleles difficult. The only immune exposure information available for the cohort was CMV serostatus. The study listed 164 TCR beta chains as associated with cytomegalovirus. Over 15 rarely observed V segments, including chromosome 9 orphons, were excluded from the earlier analysis of a few hundred of the donors because counts were too low. V-gene and J-gene trimming of TCR beta chains was associated with a missense DCLRE1C variant in a later genetic analysis, and the association was replicated in an independent cohort. According to a later genetic analysis, donors in an Asian-associated ancestry cluster had fewer N-insertions in productive TCRs than the approximately 670-donor mean. It was suggested by the authors that the approach could potentially be generalized to other disease states and immunological phenotypes. In a later analysis, HLA-associated TCR beta chains were found to be more clonally expanded and to have lower generation probabilities than equally common non-associated chains.

The clonotype originates from a man aged 18 to 30 in good health and CMV-seropositive. Sequenced: PBMCs. In this chain, TRBV6-5 is recombined with TRBJ2-2; 8 bases in the middle match TRBD2. The nucleotides read TGTGCCAGCAGCCGGGGGGGTCGAGGCACCGGGGAGCTGTTTTTT. It translates to CASSRGGRGTGELFF.